This TCR beta chain was profiled in a study of shared clonotypes between healthy human individuals. This clone occurred a few times. Each sorted subset replicate got 200 ng genomic DNA, 25,000 to 35,000 genomes. Sequencing used immunoSEQ multiplex PCR; TCRdb keeps in-frame clones, though not all of them. The table includes roughly 2.5 million clones, around 94% detected once. The specimen was naive CD4+ T cells sorted from blood. This sample's subset: CD45RA+ positively selected. The origin of this receptor is a man between 18 and 29 years old in good health.

The CDR3 here is CASRLTGNQPQHF. In DNA, the CDR3 is TGTGCCAGCAGACTAACAGGGAATCAGCCCCAGCATTTT. V and J are TRBV2 and TRBJ1-5, with a possible D match to TRBD1 (6 bases). The germline CDR1 and CDR2 sequences are SNHLY and FYNNEI. V shed 6 bases and J shed 4 bases, with 10 bases lying between them. The CDR3 sequence is 13 residues long.